This TCR beta chain derives from a study of T cells in Graves' hyperthyroidism and ophthalmopathy. There are 17 residues in the CDR3. Germline assignment: CDR1 SGDLS and CDR2 YYNGEE. Trimming cost V 7 bases and J 0 bases; bases outside gene matches: 11. Amplification of TCR beta CDR3 regions used RNA as the template. First-round RT-PCR with HTBI primers amplified the TCR CDR3 region. MiXCR was run by TCRdb on the multiplex PCR reads, yielding one entry per CDR3 protein. Of hundreds of thousands of distinct CDR3 sequences listed, roughly 20% are singletons. This clonotype appeared a few times. Fresh 10 ml peripheral blood yielded PBMCs.

The chain recombines TRBV9 with TRBJ2-2, with TRBD1 identical over 8 bases. This receptor was identified in a man aged 25-40 years with Graves' ophthalmopathy. Specimen: blood. CDR3 loop: CASSSSIQGANTGELFF. In DNA form, the CDR3 reads TGTGCCAGCTCATCCTCCATACAGGGGGCGAACACCGGGGAGCTGTTTTTT.